The 30 T cell receptor beta chains presented below share a single source sample, sequenced in a study of shared clonotypes between healthy human individuals. Data came from immunoSEQ multiplex PCR; TCRdb stores just in-frame clones and leaves some out. The data hold over 2 million clones, with under 95% observed a single time. Input material: naive CD4+ T cells from PBMCs. Indicated subset: CD45RA+ positively selected. These receptors originate from a man younger than 30 in good health. Some clones in this sample may be carry-over from other donors' samples.

The gene calls are TRBV29-1 and TRBJ1-4; 7 bases fit TRBD1. This CDR3 is 13 amino acids long. Per the germline V gene, CDR1 is SQVTM and CDR2 is ANQGSEA. V was clipped by 6 bases and J by 4 bases; unmatched bases: 5. The CDR3 protein is CSVNRDSNEKLFF. Here the CDR3 DNA reads TGCAGCGTCAACCGGGACAGTAATGAAAAACTGTTTTTT.

The chain couples TRBV5-6 to TRBJ1-2; D is perhaps TRBD1 (6 bases). V shed 2 bases and J shed 4 bases, with 15 bases lying between them. This CDR3 has 15 amino acids. Germline V gene data show CDR1 as SGHDT and CDR2 as YYEEEE. The CDR3 nucleotides read TGTGCCAGCAGCTTTAGAGGACAGCTCCTCTATGGCTACACCTTC. This sequence encodes CASSFRGQLLYGYTF. Complete variable domain (other parts from reference TRBV5-6 and TRBJ1-2): DAGVTQSPTHLIKTRGQQVTLRCSPKSGHDTVSWYQQALGQGPQFIFQYYEEEERQRGNFPDRFSGHQFPNYSSELNVNALLLGDSALYLCASSFRGQLLYGYTFGSGTRLTVV.

The chain uses TRBV5-4 and TRBJ1-4, with TRBD1 identical over 8 bases. The CDR3 consists of 15 residues. J lost 7 bases, V lost 3 bases, and 8 bases had no gene match. Germline-derived CDR1 and CDR2 are SGHNT and YYREEE (reference sequence). Here the CDR3 DNA reads TGTGCCAGCAGCTCGAACCCAGGGGGCTCTGAAAAACTGTTTTTT. Translation gives CASSSNPGGSEKLFF.

The rearrangement links TRBV18 to TRBJ2-7; D remains unclear. Trimming took 10 bases from V and 0 from J, leaving 25 bases between them. In germline, CDR1 is KGHSH, CDR2 LQKENI. CDR3 length equals 17 residues. The DNA of the CDR3 is TGTGCCAACCAATCGAGAGGATTCTATTCTAACTCCTACGAGCAGTACTTC. Residues: CANQSRGFYSNSYEQYF.

The chain uses TRBV2 and TRBJ2-7, with D uncertain. The CDR3 consists of 11 residues. The germline V and J ends were trimmed by 1 base and 5 bases, with 3 bases remaining between them. Germline CDR1 SNHLY, CDR2 FYNNEI. CDR3 nucleotides: TGTGCCAGCAGTGAAGTGAACGAGCAGTACTTC. Its protein is CASSEVNEQYF.

J is TRBJ2-6 and V is TRBV9; 9 nucleotides match TRBD1. CDR3 length: 19 amino acids. V gave up 6 bases and J gave up 1 base; unmatched junction bases: 14. Germline values: CDR1 SGDLS, CDR2 YYNGEE. CDR3 protein: CASNNPPGTGTSGANVLTF. CDR3 sequence (DNA): TGTGCCAGCAACAATCCCCCCGGGACAGGGACGTCTGGGGCCAACGTCCTGACTTTC.

The chain uses TRBV4-1 and TRBJ2-2; D perhaps matches TRBD2 (6 bases). V was trimmed by 1 base and J by 3 bases, leaving 12 bases between them. The CDR3 has 16 amino acids. CDR1 is MGHRA, CDR2 YSYEKL, per germline. Here the CDR3 reads CASSQAGGTHTGELFF. CDR3 nucleotides: TGCGCCAGCAGCCAAGCTGGGGGGACGCACACCGGGGAGCTGTTTTTT.

The chain joins TRBV2 to TRBJ2-6, with D possibly called TRBD1 or TRBD2 (6 bases each). The V end lost 1 base, the J end lost 8 bases, and 15 bases lay between the germline ends. This CDR3 has 16 residues. In germline, CDR1 is SNHLY, CDR2 FYNNEI. CDR3: CASSEGRGVFTNVLTF. In DNA form, the CDR3 reads TGTGCCAGCAGTGAAGGGAGGGGGGTATTCACCAACGTCCTGACTTTC.

In regard to this clone: This same CDR3 is encoded by further DNA sequences in the sample. V and J are TRBV4-1 and TRBJ2-5; possible D gene TRBD2, 6 bases. CDR3 length: 14 residues. Germline CDR1 is MGHRA and CDR2 is YSYEKL. Trimming pared 3 bases from V and 2 bases from J, leaving 10 bases between. CDR3 region: CASSQGGRQETQYF. The CDR3 DNA follows: TGCGCCAGCAGCCAGGGGGGACGTCAAGAGACCCAGTACTTC.

This chain connects TRBV27 to TRBJ2-7; D may correspond to TRBD1 or TRBD2 (5 bases each). The CDR3 has 14 residues. Trimming left V 6 bases short and J 3 bases short, with 15 bases between. The V gene's germline CDR1 is MNHEY and CDR2 SMNVEV (reference sequence). The CDR3 bases are TGTGCCAGCAGCACCGGGACGTCCGTCTACGAGCAGTACTTC. This sequence encodes CASSTGTSVYEQYF.

The chain joins TRBV5-1 to TRBJ2-7; TRBD2 aligns across 7 bases. The germline CDR1 and CDR2 sequences are SGHRS and YFSETQ. CDR3 size: 14 residues. V lost 4 bases, J lost 2 bases, and 6 bases stayed unmatched. CDR3 sequence (DNA): TGCGCCAGCAGCCTTCTAGCGGTTACCTACGAGCAGTACTTC. This gives the protein CASSLLAVTYEQYF.

The chain links TRBV6-5 to TRBJ2-1, with TRBD2 matching over 8 bases. Germline V gene data show CDR1 as MNHEY and CDR2 as SVGAGI. This CDR3 has 15 amino acids. Losses at the gene ends were 5 bases for V and 5 bases for J; bases not matched to a gene: 8. This CDR3 reads CASSPLGLADNEQFF. The CDR3 nucleotides are TGTGCCAGCAGTCCCCTCGGACTAGCCGACAATGAGCAGTTCTTC.

The V and J genes are TRBV29-1 and TRBJ2-2; TRBD2 matches 8 bases. The CDR3 runs to 16 residues. The germline CDR1 and CDR2 sequences are SQVTM and ANQGSEA. Trimming at V came to 1 base and at J to 1 base, leaving 5 bases not matched to a gene. As DNA, the CDR3 is TGCAGCGTTGAAGGCCTTAGCGGGAAGAACACCGGGGAGCTGTTTTTT. As protein: CSVEGLSGKNTGELFF.

The gene calls are TRBV4-1 and TRBJ2-1; no clear D. V was trimmed by 2 bases and J by 3 bases, leaving 20 bases between them. Germline loops: CDR1 MGHRA, CDR2 YSYEKL. The CDR3 is 18 amino acids. CDR3 in amino acids: CASSQRVEVGSLYNEQFF. The CDR3 DNA reads TGCGCCAGCAGCCAACGGGTGGAAGTCGGGTCCCTCTACAATGAGCAGTTCTTC.

With respect to this clone: The identical CDR3 is also encoded by other nucleotide sequences in the sample. V and J are TRBV5-4 and TRBJ2-7; 9 bases align to TRBD1. Trimming cost V 0 bases and J 2 bases; bases outside gene matches: 3. The CDR3 is made up of 15 amino acids. Germline V gene sequence: CDR1 SGHNT, CDR2 YYREEE (reference sequence). CDR3 in amino acids: CASSLGGQGPYEQYF. The CDR3 region has the DNA TGTGCCAGCAGCTTGGGGGGACAGGGTCCCTACGAGCAGTACTTC.

J is TRBJ2-7 and V is TRBV30, with 11 positions matching TRBD2. V gave up 0 bases and J gave up 7 bases; unmatched junction bases: 2. The germline V gene has CDR1 GTSNPN and CDR2 SVGIG (reference sequence). This CDR3 contains 13 residues. The CDR3 coding sequence is TGTGCCTGGAGTGTTAGCGGGAGGGCGGAGCAGTACTTC. This translates into CAWSVSGRAEQYF.

V usage is TRBV5-1 and J usage is TRBJ2-1; the match to TRBD2 covers 10 bases. Germline V gene sequence: CDR1 SGHRS, CDR2 YFSETQ. The ends lost 4 bases at V and 7 bases at J; junction bases unmatched: 11. CDR3 length: 16 residues. The DNA of the CDR3 is TGCGCCAGCAGCCCGGCTCCTAGCGGGAGTGTTAATGAGCAGTTCTTC. Its protein product is CASSPAPSGSVNEQFF.

J is TRBJ1-2 and V is TRBV30; D remains unclear. V was pared by 7 bases and J by 1 base, with 16 bases between. The CDR3 is made up of 14 amino acids. Germline V gene data show CDR1 as GTSNPN and CDR2 as SVGIG (reference sequence). The CDR3 nucleotides are TGTGCCTCCCCGACTCTCGACCGTAACTATGGCTACACCTTC. This codes for CASPTLDRNYGYTF.

The rearrangement uses TRBV14 and TRBJ2-1; D unclear. Trimming left V 2 bases short and J 16 bases short, with 12 bases between. This CDR3 comprises 11 residues. Per the germline V gene, CDR1 is SGHDN and CDR2 is FVKESK. CDR3: CASSQSRPQFF. DNA for the CDR3: TGTGCCAGCAGCCAATCTAGACCCCAATTCTTC.

Notes on this clone: This sample includes further DNA sequences coding for the same CDR3. The rearrangement uses TRBV18 and TRBJ1-3, with D possibly matching TRBD1 (6 bases). Looked up from germline, CDR1 is KGHSH and CDR2 is LQKENI. The V end was cut by 3 bases, the J end by 0 bases, with 12 bases between. The CDR3 has 16 residues. The CDR3 DNA reads TGTGCCAGCTCACCTGGAACAGGGAGCTCTGGAAACACCATATATTTT. Its translation: CASSPGTGSSGNTIYF.

The V gene is TRBV18, the J gene TRBJ1-5; D is possibly TRBD1 (5 bases). The V end lost 6 bases, the J end lost 6 bases, and 18 bases lay between the germline ends. The CDR3 consists of 15 residues. Per the germline V gene, CDR1 is KGHSH and CDR2 is LQKENI. The CDR3 DNA sequence: TGTGCCAGCTCCCTTTTCACGGACATGGGTCAGCCCCAGCATTTT. Translation: CASSLFTDMGQPQHF. Based on the CDR3 plus reference TRBV18 and TRBJ1-5, the full variable domain is NAGVMQNPRHLVRRRGQEARLRCSPMKGHSHVYWYRQLPEEGLKFMVYLQKENIIDESGMPKERFSAEFPKEGPSILRIQQVVRGDSAAYFCASSLFTDMGQPQHFGDGTRLSIL.

The chain has TRBV27 and TRBJ1-1; a weak D match, TRBD1 (6 bases). The ends were cut back, 3 bases at V and 1 base at J, with 9 bases in the middle. The CDR3 is 14 residues long. Germline V gene sequence: CDR1 MNHEY, CDR2 SMNVEV (reference sequence). The DNA of the CDR3 is TGTGCCAGCAGTTTCGGGGGCGCGAACACTGAAGCTTTCTTT. Protein sequence: CASSFGGANTEAFF.

CDR3 residues: CAISAAGNQPQHF. DNA of the CDR3: TGTGCCATCAGTGCAGCGGGGAATCAGCCCCAGCATTTT. The J gene is TRBJ1-5, the V gene TRBV10-3, with D unresolved. Deletions cut 4 bases from V and 4 bases from J, with 8 bases between. The germline V gene has CDR1 ENHRY and CDR2 SYGVKD. This CDR3 has 13 amino acids.

V and J are TRBV19 and TRBJ1-1; TRBD1 is a possible D gene (5 bases). V shed 7 bases and J shed 1 base, with 13 bases lying between them. This CDR3 contains 14 residues. Germline CDR1 is LNHDA and CDR2 is SQIVND (reference sequence). As DNA, the CDR3 is TGTGCCAGTAATAAAGGACATAAGAACACTGAAGCTTTCTTT. Translated: CASNKGHKNTEAFF.

The chain uses TRBV30 and TRBJ2-2; tentative D call: TRBD1 (5 bases). The CDR3 runs 14 residues. CDR1 is GTSNPN, CDR2 SVGIG, per germline (reference sequence). Trimming shortened V by 0 bases and J by 4 bases, and 9 bases separated the two germline ends. The CDR3 sequence: CAWSVQVATGELFF. CDR3 sequence (DNA): TGTGCCTGGAGTGTACAGGTTGCCACCGGGGAGCTGTTTTTT.

V and J are TRBV5-5 and TRBJ1-5; maybe TRBD1 (5 bases). Per germline, CDR1 SGHKS and CDR2 YYEKEE (reference sequence). The CDR3 has 14 amino acids. Between the trimmed V and J ends, which lost 2 bases and 3 bases, there was a span of 9 bases. CDR3 protein: CASSFAGTNQPQHF. The CDR3 region has the DNA TGTGCCAGCAGCTTCGCAGGGACCAATCAGCCCCAGCATTTT.

This chain links TRBV28 with TRBJ1-3; no clear D gene. Germline CDR1 is MDHEN and CDR2 is SYDVKM. The length of the CDR3 is 14 residues. V dropped 2 bases and J dropped 8 bases, with 13 bases sitting between them. The CDR3 sequence is CASSLPRLVDTIYF. The CDR3 bases are TGTGCCAGCAGTTTACCTCGTTTGGTGGACACCATATATTTT. Full variable domain (outside the CDR3, taken from reference TRBV28 and TRBJ1-3): DVKVTQSSRYLVKRTGEKVFLECVQDMDHENMFWYRQDPGLGLRLIYFSYDVKMKEKGDIPEGYSVSREKKERFSLILESASTNQTSMYLCASSLPRLVDTIYFGEGSWLTVV.

V usage is TRBV18 and J usage is TRBJ2-1, with D possibly being TRBD1 (6 bases). The CDR3 covers 18 residues. The V end was cut by 0 bases, the J end by 7 bases, with 22 bases between. The germline V gene encodes CDR1 KGHSH and CDR2 LQKENI. CDR3 nucleotides: TGTGCCAGCTCACCACCGCCCCTACAGGGTGGGGTAACAAATGAGCAGTTCTTC. Its translation: CASSPPPLQGGVTNEQFF.

In its sample, this clone was seen once. Written as DNA, the CDR3 is TGCAGCGAGCGACAGGGTAACCAAGAGACCCAGTACTTC. It codes for CSERQGNQETQYF. The chain links TRBV29-1 to TRBJ2-5; 7 nucleotides agree with TRBD1. The CDR3 covers 13 residues. Looked up from germline, CDR1 is SQVTM and CDR2 is ANQGSEA. The ends lost 7 bases at V and 0 bases at J; junction bases unmatched: 5.

The V and J genes are TRBV29-1 and TRBJ2-1; D ambiguous. V gave up 5 bases and J gave up 2 bases, with 4 bases separating them. Germline CDR1 reads SQVTM; CDR2 reads ANQGSEA. This CDR3 has 11 residues. CDR3 DNA sequence: TGCAGCGTTCAGACCTACAATGAGCAGTTCTTC. Its translation is CSVQTYNEQFF.